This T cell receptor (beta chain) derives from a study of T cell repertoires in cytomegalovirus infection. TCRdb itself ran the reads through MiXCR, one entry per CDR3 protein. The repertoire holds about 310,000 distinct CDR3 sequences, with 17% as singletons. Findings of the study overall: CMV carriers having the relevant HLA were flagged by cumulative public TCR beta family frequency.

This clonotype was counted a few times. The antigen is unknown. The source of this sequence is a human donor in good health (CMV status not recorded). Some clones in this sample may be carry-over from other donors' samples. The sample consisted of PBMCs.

The CDR3 reads CASQERTGTYEQYF. CDR3 nucleotides: TGTGCCAGCCAGGAACGGACAGGGACCTACGAGCAGTACTTC. This sequence joins TRBV28 and TRBJ2-7, with TRBD1 matching over 8 bases. With 8 bases clipped from V and 2 bases from J, the junction kept 8 bases outside the gene matches. Germline assignment: CDR1 MDHEN and CDR2 SYDVKM. CDR3 length equals 14 residues.